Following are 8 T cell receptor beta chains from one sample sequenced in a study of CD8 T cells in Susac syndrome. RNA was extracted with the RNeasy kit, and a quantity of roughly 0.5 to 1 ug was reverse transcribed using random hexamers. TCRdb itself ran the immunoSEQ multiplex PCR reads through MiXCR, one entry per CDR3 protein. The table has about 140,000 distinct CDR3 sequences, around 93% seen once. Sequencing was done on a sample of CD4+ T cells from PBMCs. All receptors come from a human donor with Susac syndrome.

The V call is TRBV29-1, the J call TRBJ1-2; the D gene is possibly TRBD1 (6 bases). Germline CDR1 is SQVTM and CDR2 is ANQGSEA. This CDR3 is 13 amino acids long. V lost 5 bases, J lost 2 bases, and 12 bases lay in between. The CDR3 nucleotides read TGCAGCGTTCACCCCAGGGGAAACTATGGCTACACCTTC. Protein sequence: CSVHPRGNYGYTF.

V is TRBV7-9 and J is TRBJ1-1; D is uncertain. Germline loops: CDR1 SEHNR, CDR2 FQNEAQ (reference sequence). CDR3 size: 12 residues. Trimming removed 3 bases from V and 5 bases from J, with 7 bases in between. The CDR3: CASSFMGTEAFF. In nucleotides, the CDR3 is TGTGCCAGCAGCTTTATGGGAACTGAAGCTTTCTTT.

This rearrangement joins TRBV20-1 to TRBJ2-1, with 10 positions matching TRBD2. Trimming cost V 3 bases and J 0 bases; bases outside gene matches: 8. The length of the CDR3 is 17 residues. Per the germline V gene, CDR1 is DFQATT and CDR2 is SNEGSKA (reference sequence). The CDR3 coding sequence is TGCAGTGCTAGTGGGGGGCTAGCGGGGGTCTCCTACAATGAGCAGTTCTTC. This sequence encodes CSASGGLAGVSYNEQFF.

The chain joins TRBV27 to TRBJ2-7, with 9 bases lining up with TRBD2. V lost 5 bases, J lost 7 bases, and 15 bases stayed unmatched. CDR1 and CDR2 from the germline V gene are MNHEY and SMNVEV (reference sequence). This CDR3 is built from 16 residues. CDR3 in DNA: TGTGCCAGCAGTCACCCCAATGGCGGGAGGGCCGGGGAGCAGTACTTC. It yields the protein CASSHPNGGRAGEQYF.

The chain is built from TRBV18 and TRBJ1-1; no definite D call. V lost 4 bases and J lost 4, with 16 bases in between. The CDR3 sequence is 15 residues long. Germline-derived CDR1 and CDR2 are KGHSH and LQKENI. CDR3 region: CASSRRGPSGTEAFF. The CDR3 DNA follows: TGTGCCAGCTCACGACGCGGCCCATCGGGCACTGAAGCTTTCTTT.

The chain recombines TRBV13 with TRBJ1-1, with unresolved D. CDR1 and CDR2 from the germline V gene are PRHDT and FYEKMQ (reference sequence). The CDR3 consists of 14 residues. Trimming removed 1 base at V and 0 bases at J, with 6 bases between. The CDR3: CASSLAAVNTEAFF. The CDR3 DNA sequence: TGTGCCAGCAGCTTAGCGGCGGTGAACACTGAAGCTTTCTTT.

The CDR3 coding sequence is TGCAGTGCTCCGTCCTTACTAGCGGACTCCTACAATGAGCAGTTCTTC. Protein product: CSAPSLLADSYNEQFF. The chain joins TRBV20-1 to TRBJ2-1; 8 positions agree with TRBD2. The germline V gene encodes CDR1 DFQATT and CDR2 SNEGSKA (reference sequence). The J segment lost 0 bases and the V segment lost 5 bases, leaving 9 bases of the junction unmatched. The CDR3 is 16 amino acids.

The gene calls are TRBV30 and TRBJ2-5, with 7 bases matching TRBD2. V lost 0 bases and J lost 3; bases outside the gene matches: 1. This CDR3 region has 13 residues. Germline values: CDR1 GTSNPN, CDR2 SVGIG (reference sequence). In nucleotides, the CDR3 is TGTGCCTGGAGTGTAGGGACTAAAGAGACCCAGTACTTC. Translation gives CAWSVGTKETQYF.